This T cell receptor (beta chain) was sequenced for a study of cytomegalovirus exposure and HLA in healthy donors. Study conclusions and caveats: Previously analyzed data showed that most TCR beta V segments were productive at a frequency of about 90% or about 30%. Reported findings show TCR beta sequences accurately forecast HLA-A and HLA-B alleles in most subjects.

Germline V lookup: CDR1 MNHEY, CDR2 SMNVEV (reference sequence). This CDR3 region has 15 residues. Trimming pared 3 bases from V and 8 bases from J, leaving 16 bases between. The study ran its PCR with 60 Vbeta and 13 Jbeta primers. Sequenced by immunoSEQ multiplex PCR; TCRdb stores in-frame clones only, minus some. This repertoire shows approximately 190,000 clones, 80% to 90% found once; its top ten account for roughly 1.7%. Worth noting for this clone: The antigen remains undetermined.

The chain links TRBV27 to TRBJ1-4; D perhaps matches TRBD1 (6 bases). The specimen sequenced was PBMCs. This clonotype was obtained from a man between 40 and 49 years old in good health and CMV-seropositive. The CDR3 DNA reads as TGTGCCAGCAGTTTGCGCGACAGGAAGGACGAAAAACTGTTTTTT. Protein sequence: CASSLRDRKDEKLFF.